Listed here are 15 T cell receptor beta chains from one sample, sequenced in a study of T cells in tuberculosis. Stated time point: new active TB diagnosis, blood taken before or within 7 days of starting treatment. Assay used: immunoSEQ multiplex PCR; TCRdb lists only in-frame clones, some missing. There are roughly 30,000 clones in the sample; more than 75% occur only once, and about 5.5% lies in the top ten. The sequences come from PBMCs, collected at tuberculosis diagnosis. The source is an adult with tuberculosis.

As DNA, the CDR3 is TGTGCCAGCAGCTTCCCGTCCTCCTACGAGCAGTACTTC. It encodes CASSFPSSYEQYF. The genes are TRBV7-9 and TRBJ2-7; D is unclear. The germline V gene encodes CDR1 SEHNR and CDR2 FQNEAQ (reference sequence). The CDR3 is 13 amino acids. Trimming pared 3 bases from V and 0 bases from J, leaving 6 bases between.

The chain uses TRBV4-1 and TRBJ2-7; 11 nucleotides match TRBD2. Germline trimming cut 3 bases from V and 3 bases from J; bases unmatched to any gene: 4. CDR3 length: 15 amino acids. From germline, CDR1 is MGHRA and CDR2 YSYEKL. The CDR3 is CASSQGTSGLYEQYF. The DNA for the CDR3 is TGCGCCAGCAGCCAGGGGACTAGCGGCCTCTACGAGCAGTACTTC.

This chain uses TRBV5-1 with TRBJ1-5; D gene ambiguous. The germline V gene has CDR1 SGHRS and CDR2 YFSETQ. This CDR3 is 14 amino acids long. The V end lost 1 base, the J end lost 3 bases, and 8 bases lay between the germline ends. In nucleotides, the CDR3 is TGCGCCAGCAGCTTGAACGGGGACAATCAGCCCCAGCATTTT. It is translated as CASSLNGDNQPQHF.

This chain uses TRBV30 with TRBJ2-3, with D perhaps TRBD1 (5 bases). With 2 bases removed from V and 1 base from J, the gap between germline ends came to 7 bases. The CDR3 consists of 13 residues. CDR1 and CDR2 (germline): GTSNPN, SVGIG (reference sequence). For the CDR3, the DNA is TGTGCCTGGAGTCAACAGGGCACAGATACGCAGTATTTT. Its translation is CAWSQQGTDTQYF.

The chain uses TRBV4-1 and TRBJ2-7; 9 bases align to TRBD2. CDR3 length: 14 residues. V lost 1 base and J lost 7; bases outside the gene matches: 5. The germline V gene encodes CDR1 MGHRA and CDR2 YSYEKL. CDR3 sequence reads: CASSQVAGAGEQYF. In DNA form, the CDR3 reads TGCGCCAGCAGCCAAGTAGCGGGAGCTGGGGAGCAGTACTTC.

The rearrangement links TRBV25-1 to TRBJ2-1; a weak D match, TRBD1 (6 bases). Trimming took 9 bases from V and 9 from J, leaving 15 bases between them. Germline CDR1 is MGHDK and CDR2 is SYGVNS. The CDR3 consists of 12 residues. CDR3: CASQLGAAEQFF. The CDR3, as DNA: TGTGCCAGTCAATTGGGGGCGGCTGAGCAGTTCTTC.

This clone appeared a few times. The CDR3 DNA reads as TGTGCCTGGCACTTTCGGACAGGGGGGTCCTATGGCTACACCTTC. It is translated as CAWHFRTGGSYGYTF. The J gene is TRBJ1-2, the V gene TRBV30, with 10 bases fitting TRBD1. After removal of 5 bases from V and 4 bases from J, the junction contained 10 bases not matched to a gene. This CDR3 contains 15 residues. The germline CDR1 and CDR2 sequences are GTSNPN and SVGIG (reference sequence).

This clone has just a few counts. This chain joins TRBV15 and TRBJ2-3, with D perhaps matching TRBD2 (6 bases). The V end lost 4 bases, the J end lost 2 bases, and 13 bases lay between the germline ends. The germline CDR1 and CDR2 sequences are LNHNV and YYDKDF (reference sequence). The CDR3 runs to 15 residues. For the CDR3, the DNA is TGTGCCACCAGCATCCGGAGCGGGTTCACAGATACGCAGTATTTT. Translated: CATSIRSGFTDTQYF. The full variable domain, rest sourced from reference TRBV15 and TRBJ2-3, is DAMVIQNPRYQVTQFGKPVTLSCSQTLNHNVMYWYQQKSSQAPKLLFHYYDKDFNNEADTPDNFQSRRPNTSFCFLDIRSPGLGDTAMYLCATSIRSGFTDTQYFGPGTRLTVL.

The CDR3 sequence is CASSPQGQGYNEQFF. The CDR3 DNA reads as TGTGCCAGCTCACCACAGGGACAGGGCTACAATGAGCAGTTCTTC. J is TRBJ2-1 and V is TRBV18, with 9 positions matching TRBD1. CDR3 length equals 15 residues. Trimming removed 1 base from V and 3 bases from J; junction bases left unmatched: 1. CDR1 KGHSH and CDR2 LQKENI come from the germline V gene.

The chain has TRBV5-6 and TRBJ2-2, with D tentatively TRBD2 (6 bases). Germline CDR1 SGHDT, CDR2 YYEEEE. The CDR3 covers 13 residues. V gave up 3 bases and J gave up 7 bases, with 10 bases separating them. The CDR3 DNA is TGTGCCAGCAGCTCTCAGGGAGGCGGGGAGCTGTTTTTT. It is translated as CASSSQGGGELFF.

This clone has just a few counts. V is TRBV29-1 and J is TRBJ2-6; weak D call: TRBD1 (6 bases). This CDR3 has 16 amino acids. CDR1 is SQVTM, CDR2 ANQGSEA, per germline. V was trimmed by 4 bases and J by 0 bases, leaving 13 bases between them. As DNA, the CDR3 is TGCAGCGTTGCCCGGGACACCGACTCTGGGGCCAACGTCCTGACTTTC. As protein: CSVARDTDSGANVLTF.

The chain uses TRBV21-1 and TRBJ2-7; the D call in the table, TRBD2, was not verified against the DNA. TRBV21-1 is designated a pseudogene. This CDR3 has 19 amino acids. In DNA form, the CDR3 reads TGTGCCAGCAGCAAAGACGGGGCTAGCGGGAGTAGAAGGTCCTACGAGCAGTACTTC. Protein: CASSKDGASGSRRSYEQYF.

The CDR3 DNA reads TGTGCCAGCAGTGAACAATCAGGCCGGCCAGATACGCAGTATTTT. Translated: CASSEQSGRPDTQYF. This chain links TRBV6-1 with TRBJ2-3; D remains unclear. Germline V CDR1 and CDR2: MNHNS, SASEGT. Trimming removed 2 bases from V and 4 bases from J, with 13 bases in between. This CDR3 spans 15 amino acids.

This clone has just one count. The genes are TRBV9 and TRBJ2-2, with a possible D match to TRBD2 (6 bases). Trimming pared 5 bases from V and 3 bases from J, leaving 8 bases between. The CDR3 totals 13 residues. CDR1 and CDR2 from the germline V gene are SGDLS and YYNGEE. The DNA of the CDR3 is TGTGCCAGCAGGCGGGAAGACACCGGGGAGCTGTTTTTT. It codes for CASRREDTGELFF.

V usage is TRBV9 and J usage is TRBJ2-1; possible D gene TRBD1, 5 bases. V was pared by 0 bases and J by 0 bases, with 13 bases between. This CDR3 is built from 17 residues. From germline, CDR1 is SGDLS and CDR2 YYNGEE. CDR3 protein: CASSVVGRQSSYNEQFF. CDR3 sequence (DNA): TGTGCCAGCAGCGTAGTGGGGCGGCAGAGCTCCTACAATGAGCAGTTCTTC.